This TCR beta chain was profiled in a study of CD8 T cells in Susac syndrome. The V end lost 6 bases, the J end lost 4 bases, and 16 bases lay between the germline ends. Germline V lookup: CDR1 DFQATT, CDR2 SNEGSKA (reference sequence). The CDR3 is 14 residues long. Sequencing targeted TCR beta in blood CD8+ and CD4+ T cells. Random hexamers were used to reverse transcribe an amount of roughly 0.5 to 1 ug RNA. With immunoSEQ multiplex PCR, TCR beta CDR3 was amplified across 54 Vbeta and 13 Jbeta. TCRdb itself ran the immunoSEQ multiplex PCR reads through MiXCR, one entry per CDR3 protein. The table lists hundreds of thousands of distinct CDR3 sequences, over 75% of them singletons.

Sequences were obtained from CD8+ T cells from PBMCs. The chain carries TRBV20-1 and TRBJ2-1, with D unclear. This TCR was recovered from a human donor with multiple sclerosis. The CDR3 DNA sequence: TGCAGTGCCACACCCCCGAGAAATTACAATGAGCAGTTCTTC. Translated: CSATPPRNYNEQFF.